A single sample is the source of the 22 T cell receptor beta chains below, sequenced in a study of CD8+ T cells in alopecia areata. As to treatment: oral pan-JAK inhibitor, 5-10 mg twice daily. Investigators isolated RNA and reverse transcribed it into cDNA to act as the sequencing template. Produced via immunoSEQ multiplex PCR; TCRdb's table is partial and in-frame only. The top ten hold 11% of the sample, which has around 100,000 clones, approximately 90% seen once. The sequencing here drew on CD8+ T cells sorted from blood, taken at approximately week 30, from a patient treated with tofacitinib. The receptors were gathered from a human donor with alopecia areata.

V is TRBV7-6 and J is TRBJ2-7; possible D gene TRBD1, 7 bases. With 0 bases removed from V and 6 bases from J, the gap between germline ends came to 12 bases. Germline loops: CDR1 SGHVS, CDR2 FNYEAQ. This CDR3 is 14 amino acids long. For the CDR3, the DNA is TGTGCCAGCAGCTTAGCGGGGGGACAGTCCGAGCAGTACTTC. It translates to CASSLAGGQSEQYF. The full variable domain, rest sourced from reference TRBV7-6 and TRBJ2-7, is GAGVSQSPRYKVTKRGQDVALRCDPISGHVSLYWYRQALGQGPEFLTYFNYEAQQDKSGLPNDRFSAERPEGSISTLTIQRTEQRDSAMYRCASSLAGGQSEQYFGPGTRLTVT.

The rearrangement uses TRBV7-9 and TRBJ2-7, with 8 bases matching TRBD2. This CDR3 is built from 15 residues. Germline V gene sequence: CDR1 SEHNR, CDR2 FQNEAQ (reference sequence). V was clipped by 5 bases and J by 9 bases; unmatched bases: 15. The CDR3 region is CASSLPAENSGVQYF. CDR3 nucleotide sequence: TGTGCCAGCAGCCTACCAGCGGAGAATAGCGGGGTGCAGTACTTC.

This clone showed up just once. V and J are TRBV9 and TRBJ2-1; TRBD2 might be the D (6 bases). The CDR3 spans 13 residues. The ends were cut back, 5 bases at V and 6 bases at J, with 12 bases in the middle. Germline loops: CDR1 SGDLS, CDR2 YYNGEE. CDR3 region: CASRDRDSNEQFF. DNA for the CDR3: TGTGCCAGCAGGGACCGGGACTCCAATGAGCAGTTCTTC.

In DNA, the CDR3 is TGCGCCAGCAGTCAATCGCGGCAGGGGGACTACACCTTC. It yields the protein CASSQSRQGDYTF. This chain links TRBV23-1 with TRBJ1-2, with 7 bases that match TRBD1. TRBV23-1 is treated as an ORF (open reading frame) with a function not yet certain. J was trimmed by 10 bases and V by 0 bases; bases with no gene match: 5. The CDR3 is 13 residues long.

By proportion, this clone is medium-sized. The rearrangement uses TRBV6-4 and TRBJ2-3, with 7 bases lining up with TRBD2. The germline V gene encodes CDR1 MRHNA and CDR2 SNTAGT. The J segment lost 1 base and the V segment lost 5 bases, leaving 9 bases of the junction unmatched. This CDR3 is built from 16 residues. CDR3 nucleotide sequence: TGTGCCAGCAGTCCCAGGACTAGTGAAGGCACAGATACGCAGTATTTT. It is translated as CASSPRTSEGTDTQYF.

The rearrangement joins TRBV27 to TRBJ1-1; 7 bases map to TRBD1. The germline V gene encodes CDR1 MNHEY and CDR2 SMNVEV (reference sequence). The J segment lost 11 bases and the V segment lost 6 bases, leaving 12 bases of the junction unmatched. The CDR3 spans 13 residues. CDR3 sequence reads: CASSRGQAAPAFF. CDR3 DNA sequence: TGTGCCAGCAGCCGCGGACAGGCCGCACCTGCTTTCTTT.

This clone occurred once. The rearrangement links TRBV7-2 to TRBJ2-7, with D possibly TRBD2 on 5 matching bases. This CDR3 region has 14 residues. Per germline, CDR1 SGHTA and CDR2 FQGNSA. V was pared by 2 bases and J by 2 bases, with 10 bases between. The CDR3 DNA sequence: TGTGCCAGCAGCTTAAGCGGCCGTACCTACGAGCAGTACTTC. Translating gives CASSLSGRTYEQYF.

The chain joins TRBV5-4 to TRBJ2-1; D may match TRBD1 or TRBD2 (7 bases each). The CDR3 length is 17 residues. Germline CDR1 reads SGHNT; CDR2 reads YYREEE (reference sequence). Trimming pared 4 bases from V and 0 bases from J, leaving 17 bases between. The CDR3 bases are TGTGCCAGCAGCGGGGAGGGGGCGCACCGCTCCTACAATGAGCAGTTCTTC. Amino acids: CASSGEGAHRSYNEQFF.

The chain couples TRBV27 to TRBJ1-5, with no clear D. The CDR3 runs to 15 residues. V lost 5 bases and J 5 bases, leaving 16 bases between the germline ends. Germline assignment: CDR1 MNHEY and CDR2 SMNVEV (reference sequence). CDR3 nucleotides: TGTGCCAGCAGTCCCACCGTGGGAGTATATCAGCCCCAGCATTTT. Its protein is CASSPTVGVYQPQHF.

Concerning this clone: In the same sample, other DNA sequences code for this CDR3. The V call is TRBV19, the J call TRBJ2-2, with D uncertain. This CDR3 comprises 14 residues. Germline loops: CDR1 LNHDA, CDR2 SQIVND (reference sequence). Trimming took off 3 bases at V and 0 bases at J, with 5 bases between the two ends. This CDR3 reads CASSITPNTGELFF. CDR3 in DNA: TGTGCCAGTAGTATCACCCCGAACACCGGGGAGCTGTTTTTT.

The gene calls are TRBV29-1 and TRBJ2-7, with 11 bases matching TRBD1. The CDR3 is 14 amino acids. V dropped 6 bases and J dropped 1; count of bases not matched to a gene: 5. CDR1 is SQVTM and CDR2 is ANQGSEA in the germline V gene. The CDR3 bases are TGCAGCGTCACCGGGACAGGGGGGTCCTACGAGCAGTACTTC. It yields the protein CSVTGTGGSYEQYF.

V usage is TRBV7-9 and J usage is TRBJ2-7; a weak D match, TRBD1 (6 bases). Trimming removed 5 bases from V and 1 base from J, with 15 bases in between. The CDR3 is 15 residues long. Germline lookup yields CDR1 SEHNR and CDR2 FQNEAQ (reference sequence). CDR3 residues: CASSLPLQGSYEQYF. DNA of the CDR3: TGTGCCAGCAGCCTCCCCCTACAGGGTTCCTACGAGCAGTACTTC.

The gene calls are TRBV11-2 and TRBJ2-7, with 9 bases fitting TRBD2. CDR1 and CDR2 (germline): SGHAT, FQNNGV. CDR3 size: 15 residues. V shed 2 bases, J shed 2 bases, and the junction held 4 bases outside the gene matches. DNA of the CDR3: TGTGCCAGCAGCTTAAGCGGGGGGCGTACCTACGAGCAGTACTTC. It yields the protein CASSLSGGRTYEQYF.

This chain links TRBV13 with TRBJ2-7, with a weak D call TRBD1 (5 bases). The CDR3 sequence is 16 residues long. Trimming removed 4 bases from V and 0 bases from J, with 16 bases in between. Germline V gives CDR1 PRHDT, CDR2 FYEKMQ (reference sequence). The CDR3 loop reads CASSSTLRVPSYEQYF. Here the CDR3 DNA reads TGTGCCAGCAGCTCAACCCTCAGGGTCCCCTCCTACGAGCAGTACTTC.

V gene TRBV7-8 combines with J gene TRBJ2-6; D remains ambiguous. Germline values: CDR1 SGHVS, CDR2 FQNEAQ. The CDR3 spans 16 residues. The germline V and J ends were trimmed by 5 bases and 5 bases, with 16 bases remaining between them. For the CDR3, the DNA is TGTGCCAGCAGCGAGATTCTGAGTATCTGGGCCAACGTCCTGACTTTC. The encoded protein is CASSEILSIWANVLTF.

V usage is TRBV13 and J usage is TRBJ2-5; 12 bases fit TRBD2. The assigned J gene may be wrong: the sequence end matches TRBJ2-7 better. CDR1 is PRHDT, CDR2 FYEKMQ, per germline (reference sequence). This CDR3 contains 17 residues. The CDR3 bases are TGTGCCAGCAGCTTAGGACTAGCGGGAGGTTCTTCCTACGAGCAGTACTTC. Its protein is CASSLGLAGGSSYEQYF.

The chain carries TRBV11-1 and TRBJ1-1; D possibly corresponds to TRBD1 (6 bases). The V and J ends lost 4 bases and 4 bases respectively, with 13 bases between them. Germline CDR1 SGHAT, CDR2 FQDESV (reference sequence). There are 14 residues in the CDR3. This CDR3 reads CASSSIEGGTEAFF. Written as DNA, the CDR3 is TGTGCCAGCAGCTCCATAGAGGGGGGCACTGAAGCTTTCTTT.

This clone was detected only once. The chain recombines TRBV29-1 with TRBJ2-1; weak D call: TRBD1 (5 bases). Looked up from germline, CDR1 is SQVTM and CDR2 is ANQGSEA. There are 17 residues in the CDR3. V was trimmed by 7 bases and J by 0 bases, leaving 22 bases between them. The CDR3 region is CSAEAVDSLSSYNEQFF. The CDR3 DNA reads as TGCAGCGCTGAGGCGGTAGACAGCTTGAGCTCCTACAATGAGCAGTTCTTC.

This rearrangement joins TRBV18 to TRBJ1-1; D remains unclear. This CDR3 spans 15 amino acids. The V gene's germline CDR1 is KGHSH and CDR2 LQKENI. Deletions cut 2 bases from V and 0 bases from J, with 10 bases between. The CDR3 nucleotides read TGTGCCAGCTCACCAGACATGGGGATGAACACTGAAGCTTTCTTT. Protein product: CASSPDMGMNTEAFF.

The gene calls are TRBV5-1 and TRBJ1-1; the D gene is possibly TRBD1 (6 bases). Germline CDR1 SGHRS, CDR2 YFSETQ. V lost 4 bases and J 1 base, leaving 14 bases between the germline ends. CDR3 length: 15 residues. The CDR3 sequence: CASSPGLGGNTEAFF. The CDR3, as DNA: TGCGCCAGCAGCCCCGGGTTAGGGGGGAACACTGAAGCTTTCTTT.

The chain carries TRBV4-2 and TRBJ2-7; 8 bases line up with TRBD2. Germline CDR1 LGHNA, CDR2 YNFKEQ. This CDR3 comprises 16 residues. V gave up 0 bases and J gave up 4 bases; unmatched junction bases: 8. CDR3 DNA: TGTGCCAGCAGCCAAGAGGCCACTAGCGGAAATTACGAGCAGTACTTC. Its translation: CASSQEATSGNYEQYF.

The chain joins TRBV13 to TRBJ2-2, with D hard to call. Germline V lookup: CDR1 PRHDT, CDR2 FYEKMQ (reference sequence). V lost 10 bases and J lost 5, with 11 bases in between. There are 12 residues in the CDR3. CDR3 DNA: TGTGCCACCAACTTGGGGACCGGGGAGCTGTTTTTT. Its translation is CATNLGTGELFF.